This is a list of T cell receptor beta chains from one sample in a study of blood T cell repertoires in COVID-19. Using immunoSEQ multiplex PCR, the repertoire was profiled, and TCRdb retains in-frame clones only, with some absent. The data contain more than 120,000 clones, roughly 84% of them seen just once; the ten biggest clones take up around 4.8%. Sequencing was performed on peripheral blood. Every receptor here comes from a human donor in a cohort sampled during active COVID-19. CDR3s include the opening cysteine and the closing phenylalanine or tryptophan. A D gene is named only where the DNA matches it firmly. Rows may omit the clone size; those that give it use once, few, many or a size class.

clone_size	d_call	v_call	j_call	cdr3_nt	cdr3_aa
-	-	TRBV6-5	TRBJ1-2	TGTGCCACTTCGCTTCAGGCTAAAGGTGCGGGCGGCTACACCTTC	CATSLQAKGAGGYTF
-	-	TRBV7-2	TRBJ1-6	TGTGCCAGCAGGATCGACAGATCTAACGATTCACCCCTCCACTTT	CASRIDRSNDSPLHF
-	TRBD1	TRBV7-8	TRBJ1-4	TGTGCCAGCAGCTTAGGGAGGACAGGGGTTTGGGAAAAACTGTTTTTT	CASSLGRTGVWEKLFF
-	-	TRBV7-3	TRBJ2-1	TGTGCCAGCAGCTTAATCACGGGGGAGTGGAATGAGCAGTTCTTC	CASSLITGEWNEQFF
-	-	TRBV5-1	TRBJ1-2	TGCGCCAGCAGATTGGCCCCAGGGGAGCACTATGGCTACACCTTC	CASRLAPGEHYGYTF
-	-	TRBV2	TRBJ2-1	TGTGCCAGCGGGAGGGGACAGGAGAACTACAATGAGCAGTTCTTC	CASGRGQENYNEQFF
-	TRBD2	TRBV6-6	TRBJ2-2	TGTGCCAGCAGATCAATAGCGGGAGGGCCCAGCGGGGAGCTGTTTTTT	CASRSIAGGPSGELFF
once	TRBD1	TRBV19	TRBJ1-6	TGTGCCAGTAGTACCAGGGGGCGCGGTTCACCCCTCCACTTT	CASSTRGRGSPLHF
-	-	TRBV24-1	TRBJ1-1	TGTGCCACCAGTGAGTCTACGAGTACTGAAGCTTTCTTT	CATSESTSTEAFF
few	TRBD1	TRBV19	TRBJ1-6	TGTGCCAGTAGTGTCGACAGGGTTAATTCACCCCTCCACTTT	CASSVDRVNSPLHF
once	-	TRBV14	TRBJ1-2	TGTGCCAGCAGCCCTCGACCGGGACAAGGCTATGGCTACACCTTC	CASSPRPGQGYGYTF
once	-	TRBV7-9	TRBJ2-5	TGTGCCAGCAGCCTTCCAGGGGGGCCAGCGGAGACCCAGTACTTC	CASSLPGGPAETQYF
-	TRBD1	TRBV19	TRBJ1-3	TGTGCCAGTAGTCCCTGGGACAGGGGGAGTTCTGGAAACACCATATATTTT	CASSPWDRGSSGNTIYF
-	TRBD2	TRBV6-4	TRBJ2-2	TGTGCCAGCAGTGACAAGATGAGGACTAGTCTGATAACCGGGGAGCTGTTTTTT	CASSDKMRTSLITGELFF
-	TRBD2	TRBV7-6	TRBJ2-2	TGTGCCAGCAGCTTAAGTTCTAGCGGGGGGGCCGGGGAGCTGTTTTTT	CASSLSSSGGAGELFF
-	-	TRBV2	TRBJ1-1	TGTGCCAGCAATCAAGGCGGGAACACTGAAGCTTTCTTT	CASNQGGNTEAFF
-	TRBD2	TRBV30	TRBJ2-4	TGTGCCTGGAGTCCTTCTTTTGAGGGACTAGCGGGGGGAAAAAACATTCAGTACTTC	CAWSPSFEGLAGGKNIQYF
many	-	TRBV25-1	TRBJ1-6	TGTGCCAGCAGTGGGCACGACTTAAGCTCCTATAATTCACCCCTCCACTTT	CASSGHDLSSYNSPLHF
once	TRBD2	TRBV5-1	TRBJ2-3	TGCGCCAGCAGCTTGGCCATCAGCGGGGGGGTAGATACGCAGTATTTT	CASSLAISGGVDTQYF
-	-	TRBV5-1	TRBJ1-2	TGCGCCAGCAGCTTTGAGGGCGGGGGGGGCTACACCTTC	CASSFEGGGGYTF
-	TRBD1	TRBV3-1/TRBV3-2	TRBJ2-1	TGTGCCAGCAGCCCACAGGGGGCGATCTACAATGAGCAGTTCTTC	CASSPQGAIYNEQFF
once	-	TRBV7-9	TRBJ1-1	TGTGCCAGCAGCAGAACAGTATCCACTGAAGCTTTCTTT	CASSRTVSTEAFF
-	TRBD2	TRBV4-2	TRBJ2-4	TGTGCCAGCAGCCAAGAGCTTCGAGCGGGGGCCGACATTCAGTACTTC	CASSQELRAGADIQYF
-	-	TRBV7-3	TRBJ2-1	TGTGCCAGCAGCACCCAGGGAGGCCAATATGAGCAGTTCTTC	CASSTQGGQYEQFF
-	-	TRBV3-1/TRBV3-2	TRBJ2-5	TGTGCCAGCAGCCGGTCCCGGGACTCTGATCAACAAGAGACCCAGTACTTC	CASSRSRDSDQQETQYF
many	-	TRBV29-1	TRBJ1-1	TGCAGCGTCCTTACAGTGAACACTGAAGCTTTCTTT	CSVLTVNTEAFF
few	TRBD2	TRBV25-1	TRBJ2-1	TGTGCCAGCAGAGCCGGGACTAGCGGATACAATGAGCAGTTCTTC	CASRAGTSGYNEQFF
-	-	TRBV11-2	TRBJ2-1	TGTGCCAGCAGCTCAGGGGCCAGGGATGAGCAGTTCTTC	CASSSGARDEQFF
-	-	TRBV28	TRBJ1-1	TGTGCCAGCAGTCCCCCGAACAGGAACACTGAAGCTTTCTTT	CASSPPNRNTEAFF
-	-	TRBV4-1	TRBJ1-5	TGCGCCAGCAGCCAAGAGTCGGTAAGTCAGCCCCAGCATTTT	CASSQESVSQPQHF
-	TRBD1	TRBV10-3	TRBJ2-7	TGTGCCGCAGCGCAGACAGGGGGCTTCTACGAGCAGTACTTC	CAAAQTGGFYEQYF
-	TRBD1	TRBV3-1/TRBV3-2	TRBJ1-2	TGTGCCAGCAGACGACAGGGGGACTATGGCTACACCTTC	CASRRQGDYGYTF
few	TRBD1	TRBV7-6	TRBJ1-6	TGTGCCAGCAGCCAAGGGACAGGGGGCAATTCACCCCTCCACTTT	CASSQGTGGNSPLHF
-	-	TRBV5-8	TRBJ1-1	TGTGCCAGCAGCTACCGGGTTGCCAGTTCTTTCTTT	CASSYRVASSFF
-	-	TRBV3-1/TRBV3-2	TRBJ1-1	TGTGCCAGCAGCCAGGCTGGGGGAGGCACTGAAGCTTTCTTT	CASSQAGGGTEAFF
once	TRBD1	TRBV6-1	TRBJ1-5	TGTGCCAGCAGTGAAGCGCGCTTGACAACTAACAGGGGTCGAGCCCAGCATTTT	CASSEARLTTNRGRAQHF
-	-	TRBV12-3/TRBV12-4	TRBJ2-7	TGTGCCAGCAGCCGGGAGAGCTACGAGCAGTACTTC	CASSRESYEQYF
-	TRBD1	TRBV6-1	TRBJ1-6	TGTGCCAGCAGTGAAGCGCATGGACAGGGGGCAGGAGATTCACCCCTCCACTTT	CASSEAHGQGAGDSPLHF
once	TRBD1	TRBV19	TRBJ1-4	TGTGCCAGTAACATTGGACAGGGGCTTCGCGAAAAACTGTTTTTT	CASNIGQGLREKLFF
-	-	TRBV19	TRBJ2-5	TGTGCCAGTAGTACCCCCTCGACAGGCAGACGAGAAGAGACCCAGTACTTC	CASSTPSTGRREETQYF
once	-	TRBV7-2	TRBJ2-7	TGTGCCAGCAGCTTAGATAACGAGCAGTACTTC	CASSLDNEQYF
-	-	TRBV28	TRBJ2-3	TGTGCCAGCAGTTCGGCGGGCGACACAGATACGCAGTATTTT	CASSSAGDTDTQYF
-	-	TRBV25-1	TRBJ1-5	TGTGCCAGCAGTCCCTACGGGAATCAGCCCCAGCATTTT	CASSPYGNQPQHF
-	-	TRBV15	TRBJ1-2	TGTGCCACCAGCAACGACAGGAACTATGGCTACACCTTC	CATSNDRNYGYTF
few	-	TRBV2	TRBJ1-3	TGTGCCAGCACTGAGCAGGGCTCTGGAAACACCATATATTTT	CASTEQGSGNTIYF
-	TRBD1	TRBV9	TRBJ1-4	TGTGCCAGCAGCCCTAGAGGGACAGGGGGGGAAAAACTGTTTTTT	CASSPRGTGGEKLFF
-	-	TRBV3-1/TRBV3-2	TRBJ2-1	TGTGCCAGCAGCCAAGATCGTGCCAGGGAGCAGTTCTTC	CASSQDRAREQFF
-	TRBD1	TRBV13	TRBJ1-1	TGTGCCAGCAGCTCCCGGACAGGGGCTCCCGGGGCTTTCTTT	CASSSRTGAPGAFF
few	TRBD1	TRBV19	TRBJ1-4	TGTGCCAGTAGCAGAACAGGGGAACTGTTTTTT	CASSRTGELFF
-	-	TRBV5-6	TRBJ2-3	TGTGCCAGCTCTCGGCAGGGGATAACAGATACGCAGTATTTT	CASSRQGITDTQYF
-	-	TRBV19	TRBJ2-2	TGTGCCAGTAGTATGGACAGGAGGGGGACCGGGGAGCTGTTTTTT	CASSMDRRGTGELFF
-	-	TRBV3-1/TRBV3-2	TRBJ2-3	TGTGCCAGCAGCCAGCTCTACACAGATACGCAGTATTTT	CASSQLYTDTQYF
-	TRBD1	TRBV6-5	TRBJ2-3	TGTGCCAGCAGTCGACAGGGAACAGATACGCAGTATTTT	CASSRQGTDTQYF
-	-	TRBV3-1/TRBV3-2	TRBJ2-5	TGTGCCAGCAGCCAAGACCCGGAGGGGAGAGAGCAGTACTTC	CASSQDPEGREQYF